One sample yielded the 27 T cell receptor beta chains listed below, sequenced in a study of T cell responses to AZD1222 COVID-19 vaccine. The assay was immunoSEQ multiplex PCR, and TCRdb's table has in-frame clones only and misses some. The sample records about 67,000 clones, around four fifths being singletons. Material: peripheral blood, obtained 28 days after the second AZD1222 dose. These receptors originate from an adult who received the AZD1222 COVID-19 vaccine.

V gene TRBV5-1 combines with J gene TRBJ2-5; 9 nucleotides match TRBD2. After removal of 5 bases from V and 3 bases from J, the junction contained 14 bases not matched to a gene. CDR1 and CDR2 (germline): SGHRS, YFSETQ. The CDR3 covers 17 residues. Written as DNA, the CDR3 is TGCGCCAGCAGTTCGAGCGGGGGGCGAGTGAAGGAAGAGACCCAGTACTTC. It is translated as CASSSSGGRVKEETQYF.

The V call is TRBV7-9, the J call TRBJ2-4; D possibly corresponds to TRBD1 (5 bases). V was cut by 2 bases and J by 0 bases, with 11 bases left in between. Germline V gives CDR1 SEHNR, CDR2 FQNEAQ (reference sequence). The CDR3 covers 16 residues. The CDR3 DNA follows: TGTGCCAGCAGCTTATGGACACACCTAGCCAAAAACATTCAGTACTTC. It yields the protein CASSLWTHLAKNIQYF.

V gene TRBV29-1 combines with J gene TRBJ1-1, with D perhaps TRBD1 (6 bases). This CDR3 contains 14 residues. From germline, CDR1 is SQVTM and CDR2 ANQGSEA. Trimming pared 6 bases from V and 3 bases from J, leaving 17 bases between. CDR3 in amino acids: CSVDGTLGDTEAFF. CDR3 coding DNA: TGCAGCGTGGATGGGACACTTGGGGACACTGAAGCTTTCTTT.

The CDR3 loop is CAWTAGLRTEAFF. Here the CDR3 DNA reads TGTGCCTGGACCGCGGGGCTGAGGACTGAAGCTTTCTTT. This rearrangement joins TRBV30 to TRBJ1-1, with D possibly TRBD1 on 5 matching bases. V dropped 4 bases and J dropped 5 bases, with 14 bases sitting between them. The germline gives CDR1 GTSNPN, CDR2 SVGIG (reference sequence). The length of the CDR3 is 13 residues.

V gene TRBV5-1 combines with J gene TRBJ2-1; 11 nucleotides agree with TRBD2. This CDR3 has 16 amino acids. In germline, CDR1 is SGHRS, CDR2 YFSETQ. The V gene end was trimmed by 4 bases and the J gene end by 8 bases; junction bases not matched to a gene: 11. CDR3 sequence: CASSLPRLAGGYEQFF. The DNA for the CDR3 is TGCGCCAGCAGCCTACCCCGTCTAGCGGGGGGTTATGAGCAGTTCTTC.

V usage is TRBV7-2 and J usage is TRBJ2-7; possibly TRBD1 for D (5 bases). Germline-derived CDR1 and CDR2 are SGHTA and FQGNSA. CDR3 length: 14 residues. V lost 4 bases, J lost 3 bases, and 13 bases lay in between. Here the CDR3 reads CASSYRQSHYEQYF. The CDR3 region has the DNA TGTGCCAGCAGCTACCGACAGTCCCACTACGAGCAGTACTTC.

V gene TRBV5-4 combines with J gene TRBJ1-3, with TRBD1 as a possible D gene (6 bases). The CDR3 loop spans 17 amino acids. The V and J ends lost 0 bases and 0 bases respectively, with 13 bases between them. Germline lookup yields CDR1 SGHNT and CDR2 YYREEE (reference sequence). CDR3 sequence reads: CASSLDPGALSGNTIYF. The CDR3, as DNA: TGTGCCAGCAGCTTGGATCCGGGGGCCCTCTCTGGAAACACCATATATTTT.

V usage is TRBV18 and J usage is TRBJ1-6; TRBD1 aligns across 8 bases. This CDR3 is built from 18 residues. Per germline, CDR1 KGHSH and CDR2 LQKENI. V gave up 2 bases and J gave up 5 bases; unmatched junction bases: 11. As DNA, the CDR3 is TGTGCCAGCTCACCAACAGTCGGACGGACAGGGAATAATTCACCCCTCCACTTT. Protein sequence: CASSPTVGRTGNNSPLHF.

The CDR3, as DNA: TGTGCCAGCTCACCAGGGGGACAGGCCAACTATGGCTACACCTTC. Amino acid sequence: CASSPGGQANYGYTF. This chain uses TRBV18 with TRBJ1-2, with TRBD1 identical over 8 bases. This CDR3 has 15 amino acids. Germline CDR1 reads KGHSH; CDR2 reads LQKENI. Trimming took 2 bases from V and 2 from J; bases not matched to a gene: 4. Full variable domain (outside the CDR3, taken from reference TRBV18 and TRBJ1-2): NAGVMQNPRHLVRRRGQEARLRCSPMKGHSHVYWYRQLPEEGLKFMVYLQKENIIDESGMPKERFSAEFPKEGPSILRIQQVVRGDSAAYFCASSPGGQANYGYTFGSGTRLTVV.

This chain links TRBV7-9 with TRBJ1-2, with D possibly TRBD1 on 5 matching bases. Per the germline V gene, CDR1 is SEHNR and CDR2 is FQNEAQ (reference sequence). The CDR3 is 11 residues long. Trimming stripped 8 bases from V and 8 bases from J, with 12 bases between. The CDR3 here is CASGWGNGYTF. For the CDR3, the DNA is TGTGCCAGCGGATGGGGGAACGGCTACACCTTC. The variable domain in full, with the rest retrieved from reference TRBV7-9 and TRBJ1-2, is DTGVSQNPRHKITKRGQNVTFRCDPISEHNRLYWYRQTLGQGPEFLTYFQNEAQLEKSRLLSDRFSAERPKGSFSTLEIQRTEQGDSAMYLCASGWGNGYTFGSGTRLTVV.

The chain is built from TRBV10-3 and TRBJ2-1; 10 nucleotides line up with TRBD2. In germline, CDR1 is ENHRY, CDR2 SYGVKD. The CDR3 loop spans 14 amino acids. V dropped 11 bases and J dropped 10; count of bases not matched to a gene: 14. The CDR3 DNA is TGTGCCGCAAGAAGCCTAGCGGGGGTATGGGAGCAGTTCTTC. Encoded protein: CAARSLAGVWEQFF.

This clone was recorded a few times. The V call is TRBV7-9, the J call TRBJ1-2; possible D gene TRBD1, 6 bases. The germline V and J ends were trimmed by 1 base and 8 bases, with 11 bases remaining between them. Germline lookup yields CDR1 SEHNR and CDR2 FQNEAQ (reference sequence). The CDR3 contains 13 residues. CDR3 protein: CASSLDPGEGYTF. The DNA for the CDR3 is TGTGCCAGCAGCTTAGACCCAGGGGAGGGCTACACCTTC.

The gene calls are TRBV3-1 (or the pseudogene TRBV3-2) and TRBJ2-3; possibly TRBD2 for D (6 bases). V lost 4 bases and J 5 bases, leaving 10 bases between the germline ends. This CDR3 comprises 13 residues. Germline V gives CDR1 LGHDT, CDR2 YNNKEL (reference sequence). In nucleotides, the CDR3 is TGTGCCAGCAGCCGCGCCGGGGGAGATACGCAGTATTTT. Amino acids: CASSRAGGDTQYF.

V usage is TRBV6-2 or TRBV6-3 and J usage is TRBJ2-3, with D perhaps TRBD2 (5 bases). Trimming left V 5 bases short and J 1 base short, with 10 bases between. The CDR3 consists of 14 residues. Germline-derived CDR1 and CDR2 are MNHEY and SVGEGT. The CDR3 nucleotides read TGTGCCAGCAGTAAGCGGCAGGGCACAGATACGCAGTATTTT. It specifies CASSKRQGTDTQYF.

This rearrangement joins TRBV12-3 or TRBV12-4 to TRBJ1-2; D gene ambiguous. The CDR3 is 13 amino acids. The V gene lost 6 bases and the J gene lost 5 bases, with 13 bases spanning the gap. This chain's CDR3 is CASSSIGGYGYTF. In DNA, the CDR3 is TGTGCCAGCAGCTCAATTGGAGGGTATGGCTACACCTTC.

The chain combines TRBV28 with TRBJ1-2, with 12 nucleotides matching TRBD1. After removal of 7 bases from V and 7 bases from J, the junction contained 10 bases not matched to a gene. There are 15 residues in the CDR3. Germline V gene lookup returns CDR1 MDHEN and CDR2 SYDVKM. DNA for the CDR3: TGTGCCAGCACAACCCCGGGGACAGGGGGCGCTGGCTACACCTTC. Residues: CASTTPGTGGAGYTF.

The V and J genes are TRBV24-1 and TRBJ1-2, with no clear D. The CDR3 extends over 13 amino acids. Germline loops: CDR1 KGHDR, CDR2 SFDVKD. V shed 5 bases and J shed 8 bases, with 14 bases lying between them. The CDR3 nucleotides read TGTGCCACCAGTGGAGGCAGCTACGACGGCTACACCTTC. Encoded protein: CATSGGSYDGYTF.

The rearrangement links TRBV10-3 to TRBJ1-6; 7 bases agree with TRBD1. The CDR3 is 15 amino acids. V trimming: 0 bases; J trimming: 5 bases; junction bases outside the gene matches: 1. Germline V CDR1 and CDR2: ENHRY, SYGVKD. CDR3 amino acids: CAISESGQNNSPLHF. The CDR3 DNA reads TGTGCCATCAGTGAGTCGGGACAGAATAATTCACCCCTCCACTTT.

The chain is built from TRBV27 and TRBJ2-5; TRBD2 is a possible D gene (6 bases). Trimming cost V 8 bases and J 2 bases, with 12 bases left between them. CDR3 length equals 13 residues. Per germline, CDR1 MNHEY and CDR2 SMNVEV (reference sequence). The CDR3 reads CASGHGGQETQYF. CDR3 sequence (DNA): TGTGCCAGCGGACATGGGGGGCAAGAGACCCAGTACTTC.

V gene TRBV24-1 combines with J gene TRBJ1-4; D not resolved. The germline gives CDR1 KGHDR, CDR2 SFDVKD. The CDR3 covers 14 residues. V lost 4 bases to trimming and J lost 8 bases, with 13 bases between them. CDR3 loop: CATSDGRTTEKLFF. The CDR3 bases are TGTGCCACCAGTGACGGTCGGACGACCGAAAAACTGTTTTTT.

V and J are TRBV5-1 and TRBJ2-7; TRBD1 agrees at 9 bases. Germline V CDR1 and CDR2: SGHRS, YFSETQ. The CDR3 consists of 15 residues. J gave up 2 bases and V 4 bases, and 7 bases lay outside the gene matches. The CDR3 DNA is TGCGCCAGCAGCGGGCGGACAGGGGTTACCTACGAGCAGTACTTC. Translated, it gives CASSGRTGVTYEQYF.

This sequence joins TRBV3-1 (or the pseudogene TRBV3-2) and TRBJ2-4; possible D gene TRBD2, 6 bases. Trimming pared 0 bases from V and 3 bases from J, leaving 15 bases between. CDR1 is LGHDT, CDR2 YNNKEL, per germline (reference sequence). This CDR3 contains 17 residues. CDR3 DNA: TGTGCCAGCAGCCAAGACGGAGGGGAGGTAGTCAAAAACATTCAGTACTTC. This translates into CASSQDGGEVVKNIQYF.

CDR3 DNA sequence: TGCGCCAGCAGTGAAATGCCTGGGGACACTGAAGCTTTCTTT. Translating gives CASSEMPGDTEAFF. The rearrangement links TRBV10-2 to TRBJ1-1; D is unclear. The CDR3 is 14 amino acids. Germline V gene data show CDR1 as WSHSY and CDR2 as SAAADI. Trimming removed 3 bases from V and 3 bases from J, with 11 bases in between.

The rearrangement uses TRBV7-2 and TRBJ2-2; D remains unclear. CDR3 length: 13 amino acids. Trimming removed 0 bases at V and 7 bases at J, with 6 bases between. Per germline, CDR1 SGHTA and CDR2 FQGNSA. CDR3 DNA sequence: TGTGCCAGCAGCTTAGCGTTGGTCGGGGAGCTGTTTTTT. Its protein product is CASSLALVGELFF. Full variable domain (missing parts from reference TRBV7-2 and TRBJ2-2): GAGVSQSPSNKVTEKGKDVELRCDPISGHTALYWYRQSLGQGLEFLIYFQGNSAPDKSGLPSDRFSAERTGGSVSTLTIQRTQQEDSAVYLCASSLALVGELFFGEGSRLTVL.

The gene calls are TRBV20-1 and TRBJ1-1, with D hard to call. Germline loops: CDR1 DFQATT, CDR2 SNEGSKA (reference sequence). The length of the CDR3 is 11 residues. Trimming removed 2 bases from V and 5 bases from J, with 6 bases in between. The CDR3 loop reads CSARLVTEAFF. In nucleotides, the CDR3 is TGCAGTGCTAGATTGGTTACTGAAGCTTTCTTT.

V and J are TRBV19 and TRBJ2-1; D unresolved. The germline V and J ends were trimmed by 3 bases and 3 bases, with 6 bases remaining between them. The CDR3 is made up of 13 amino acids. The germline CDR1 and CDR2 sequences are LNHDA and SQIVND (reference sequence). The CDR3 DNA sequence: TGTGCCAGTAGTATCGACGGCTACAATGAGCAGTTCTTC. It yields the protein CASSIDGYNEQFF.

The rearrangement links TRBV19 to TRBJ2-1; TRBD2 agrees at 8 bases. The V segment lost 1 base and the J segment 6 bases; nucleotides outside the gene matches: 8. The CDR3 contains 16 residues. Germline V lookup: CDR1 LNHDA, CDR2 SQIVND (reference sequence). Here the CDR3 reads CASSIAPPGLGNEQFF. In DNA, the CDR3 is TGTGCCAGTAGTATAGCCCCTCCGGGACTAGGCAATGAGCAGTTCTTC.